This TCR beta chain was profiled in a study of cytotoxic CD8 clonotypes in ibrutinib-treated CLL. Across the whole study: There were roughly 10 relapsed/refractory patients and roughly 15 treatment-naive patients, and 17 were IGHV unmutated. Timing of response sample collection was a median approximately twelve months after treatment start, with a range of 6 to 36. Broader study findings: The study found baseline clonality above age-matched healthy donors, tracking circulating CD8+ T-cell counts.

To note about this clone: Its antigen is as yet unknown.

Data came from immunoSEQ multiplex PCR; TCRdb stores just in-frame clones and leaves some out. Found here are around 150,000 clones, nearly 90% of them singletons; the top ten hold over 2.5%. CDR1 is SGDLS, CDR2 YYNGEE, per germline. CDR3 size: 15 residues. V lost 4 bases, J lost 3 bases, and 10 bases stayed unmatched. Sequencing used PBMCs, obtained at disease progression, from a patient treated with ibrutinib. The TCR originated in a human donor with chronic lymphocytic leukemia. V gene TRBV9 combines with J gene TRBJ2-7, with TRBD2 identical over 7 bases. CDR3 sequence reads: CASSPAGEGIYEQYF. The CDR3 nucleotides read TGTGCCAGCAGCCCGGCGGGGGAGGGGATCTACGAGCAGTACTTC.